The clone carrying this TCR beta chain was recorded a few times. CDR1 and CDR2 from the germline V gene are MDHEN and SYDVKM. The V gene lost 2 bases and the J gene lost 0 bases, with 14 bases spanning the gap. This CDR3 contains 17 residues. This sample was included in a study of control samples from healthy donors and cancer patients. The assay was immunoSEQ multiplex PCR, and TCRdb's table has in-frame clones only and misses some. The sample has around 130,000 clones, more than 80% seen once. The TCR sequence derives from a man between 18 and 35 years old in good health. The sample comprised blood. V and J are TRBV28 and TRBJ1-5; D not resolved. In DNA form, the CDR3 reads TGTGCCAGCAGTTTAAATACACCCCGACATAGCAATCAGCCCCAGCATTTT. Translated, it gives CASSLNTPRHSNQPQHF.